What follows are 5 T cell receptor beta chains derived from one specimen sequenced in a study of long-term antiretroviral therapy in people with HIV. Samples were assayed with immunoSEQ v3.0 at survey level. Produced via immunoSEQ multiplex PCR; TCRdb's table is partial and in-frame only. The data show under 50,000 clones, 75% to 90% seen once. Material: unsorted PBMCs, obtained just before starting antiretroviral therapy. Receptors originate from a woman under 30 with HIV.

The rearrangement joins TRBV7-9 to TRBJ2-7; the D gene is possibly TRBD1 (6 bases). Germline CDR1 reads SEHNR; CDR2 reads FQNEAQ (reference sequence). Trimming removed 1 base at V and 1 base at J, with 14 bases between. CDR3 size: 16 residues. The CDR3 DNA sequence: TGTGCCAGCAGCTTAGTAGGGACACAACATTCCTACGAGCAGTACTTC. Translation gives CASSLVGTQHSYEQYF.

This clone has a single count. The V gene is TRBV7-9, the J gene TRBJ1-4; D uncertain. Germline CDR1 and CDR2: SEHNR and FQNEAQ (reference sequence). CDR3 size: 17 residues. V was clipped by 5 bases and J by 4 bases, with 20 bases between them. Here the CDR3 DNA reads TGTGCCAGCAGCCATTTGGATCAGAGGACCTATAATGAAAAACTGTTTTTT. Its protein is CASSHLDQRTYNEKLFF. The whole variable domain, remainder taken from reference TRBV7-9 and TRBJ1-4, is DTGVSQNPRHKITKRGQNVTFRCDPISEHNRLYWYRQTLGQGPEFLTYFQNEAQLEKSRLLSDRFSAERPKGSFSTLEIQRTEQGDSAMYLCASSHLDQRTYNEKLFFGSGTQLSVL.

This clone appeared a single time. The chain links TRBV28 to TRBJ2-5; tentative D call: TRBD1 (6 bases). CDR3 size: 15 residues. Germline assignment: CDR1 MDHEN and CDR2 SYDVKM. V lost 1 base and J 4 bases, leaving 13 bases between the germline ends. The CDR3 bases are TGTGCCAGCAGTTTATTACAGGGATCTCCAGAGACCCAGTACTTC. Translation gives CASSLLQGSPETQYF. Combining the CDR3 with reference TRBV28 and TRBJ2-5 gives the whole variable domain DVKVTQSSRYLVKRTGEKVFLECVQDMDHENMFWYRQDPGLGLRLIYFSYDVKMKEKGDIPEGYSVSREKKERFSLILESASTNQTSMYLCASSLLQGSPETQYFGPGTRLLVL.

This chain connects TRBV11-3 to TRBJ2-7; D possibly corresponds to TRBD2 (6 bases). V shed 2 bases and J shed 4 bases, with 15 bases lying between them. Per the germline V gene, CDR1 is SGHNT and CDR2 is YENEEA. The CDR3 is 15 residues long. DNA of the CDR3: TGTGCCAGCAGCTTATGGCCAGGAGGGGAATACGAGCAGTACTTC. Its translation: CASSLWPGGEYEQYF.

The chain couples TRBV7-3 to TRBJ1-1; maybe TRBD1 (6 bases). This CDR3 contains 14 residues. CDR1 and CDR2 (germline): SGHTA, FQGTGA. V gave up 1 base and J gave up 1 base, with 7 bases separating them. CDR3 in amino acids: CASSLMGQNTEAFF. CDR3 nucleotide sequence: TGTGCCAGCAGCTTAATGGGACAGAACACTGAAGCTTTCTTT.